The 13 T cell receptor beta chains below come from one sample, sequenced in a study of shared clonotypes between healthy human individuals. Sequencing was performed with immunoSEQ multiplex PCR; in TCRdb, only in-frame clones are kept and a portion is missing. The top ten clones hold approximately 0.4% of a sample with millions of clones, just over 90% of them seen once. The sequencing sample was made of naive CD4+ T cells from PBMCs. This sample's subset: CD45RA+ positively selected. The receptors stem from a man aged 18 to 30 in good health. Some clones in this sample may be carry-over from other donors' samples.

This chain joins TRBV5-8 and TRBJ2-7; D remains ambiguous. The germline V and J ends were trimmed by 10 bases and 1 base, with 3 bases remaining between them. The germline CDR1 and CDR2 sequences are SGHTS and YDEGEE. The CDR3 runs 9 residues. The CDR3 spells CAGSYEQYF. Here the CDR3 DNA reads TGTGCCGGATCCTACGAGCAGTACTTC. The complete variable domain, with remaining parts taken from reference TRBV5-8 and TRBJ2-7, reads EAGVTQSPTHLIKTRGQQATLRCSPISGHTSVYWYQQALGLGLQFLLWYDEGEERNRGNFPPRFSGRQFPNYSSELNVNALELEDSALYLCAGSYEQYFGPGTRLTVT.

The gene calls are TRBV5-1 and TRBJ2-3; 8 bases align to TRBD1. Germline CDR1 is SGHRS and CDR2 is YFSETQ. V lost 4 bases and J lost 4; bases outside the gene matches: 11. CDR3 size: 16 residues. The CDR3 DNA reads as TGCGCCAGCAGCCAGCGGACCGGACAGGGTCCAGATACGCAGTATTTT. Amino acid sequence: CASSQRTGQGPDTQYF.

The CDR3 is CASSLRGDGAFF. CDR3 DNA: TGTGCCAGCAGTTTACGGGGGGACGGGGCTTTCTTT. The genes are TRBV28 and TRBJ1-1; maybe TRBD1 (5 bases). This CDR3 contains 12 residues. CDR1 is MDHEN, CDR2 SYDVKM, per germline. V was cut by 2 bases and J by 11 bases, with 12 bases left in between. The complete variable domain, with remaining parts taken from reference TRBV28 and TRBJ1-1, reads DVKVTQSSRYLVKRTGEKVFLECVQDMDHENMFWYRQDPGLGLRLIYFSYDVKMKEKGDIPEGYSVSREKKERFSLILESASTNQTSMYLCASSLRGDGAFFGQGTRLTVV.

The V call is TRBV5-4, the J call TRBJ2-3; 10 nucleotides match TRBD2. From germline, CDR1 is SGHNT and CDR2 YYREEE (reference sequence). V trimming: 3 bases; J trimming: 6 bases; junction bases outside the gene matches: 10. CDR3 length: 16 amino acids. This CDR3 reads CASSWWTSGAMDTQYF. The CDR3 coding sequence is TGTGCCAGCAGCTGGTGGACTAGCGGAGCTATGGATACGCAGTATTTT. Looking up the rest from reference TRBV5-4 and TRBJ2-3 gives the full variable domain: ETGVTQSPTHLIKTRGQQVTLRCSSQSGHNTVSWYQQALGQGPQFIFQYYREEENGRGNFPPRFSGLQFPNYSSELNVNALELDDSALYLCASSWWTSGAMDTQYFGPGTRLTVL.

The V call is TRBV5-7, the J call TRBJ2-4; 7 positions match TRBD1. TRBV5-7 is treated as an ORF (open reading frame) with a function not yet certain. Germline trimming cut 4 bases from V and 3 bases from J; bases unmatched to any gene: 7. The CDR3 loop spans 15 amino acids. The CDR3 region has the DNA TGTGCCAGCAGCCCCTCCCGGGACAGCAAAAACATTCAGTACTTC. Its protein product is CASSPSRDSKNIQYF.

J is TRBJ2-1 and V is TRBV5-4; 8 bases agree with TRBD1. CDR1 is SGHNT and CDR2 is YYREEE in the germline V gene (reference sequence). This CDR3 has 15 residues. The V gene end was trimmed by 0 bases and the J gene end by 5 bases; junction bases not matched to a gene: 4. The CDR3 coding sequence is TGTGCCAGCAGCTTGGGGCAGGGGGCCGACAATGAGCAGTTCTTC. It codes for CASSLGQGADNEQFF. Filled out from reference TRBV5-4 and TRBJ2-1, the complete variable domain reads ETGVTQSPTHLIKTRGQQVTLRCSSQSGHNTVSWYQQALGQGPQFIFQYYREEENGRGNFPPRFSGLQFPNYSSELNVNALELDDSALYLCASSLGQGADNEQFFGPGTRLTVL.

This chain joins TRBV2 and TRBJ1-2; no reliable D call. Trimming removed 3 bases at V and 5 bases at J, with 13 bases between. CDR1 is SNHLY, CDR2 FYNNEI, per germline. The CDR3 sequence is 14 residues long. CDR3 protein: CASSEMGGWYGYTF. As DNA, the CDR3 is TGTGCCAGCAGTGAGATGGGAGGGTGGTATGGCTACACCTTC.

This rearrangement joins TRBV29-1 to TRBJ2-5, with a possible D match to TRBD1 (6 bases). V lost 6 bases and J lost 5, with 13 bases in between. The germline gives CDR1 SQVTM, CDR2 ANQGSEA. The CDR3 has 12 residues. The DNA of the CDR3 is TGCAGCGTCGATACAGGGTGGGAGACCCAGTACTTC. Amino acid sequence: CSVDTGWETQYF. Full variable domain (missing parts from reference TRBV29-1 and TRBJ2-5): SAVISQKPSRDICQRGTSLTIQCQVDSQVTMMFWYRQQPGQSLTLIATANQGSEATYESGFVIDKFPISRPNLTFSTLTVSNMSPEDSSIYLCSVDTGWETQYFGPGTRLLVL.

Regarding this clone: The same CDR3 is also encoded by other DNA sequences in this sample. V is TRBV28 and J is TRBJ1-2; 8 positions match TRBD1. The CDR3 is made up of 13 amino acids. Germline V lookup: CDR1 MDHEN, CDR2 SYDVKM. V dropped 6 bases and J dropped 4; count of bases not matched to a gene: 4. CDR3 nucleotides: TGTGCCAGCAGCCTAGGGACAGGCTATGGCTACACCTTC. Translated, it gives CASSLGTGYGYTF.

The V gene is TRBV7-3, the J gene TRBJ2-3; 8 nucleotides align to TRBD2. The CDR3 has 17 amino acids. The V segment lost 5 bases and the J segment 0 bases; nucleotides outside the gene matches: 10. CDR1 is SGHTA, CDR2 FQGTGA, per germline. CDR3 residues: CASSPLGREDSTDTQYF. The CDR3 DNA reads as TGTGCCAGCAGCCCTCTGGGGCGGGAGGATAGCACAGATACGCAGTATTTT. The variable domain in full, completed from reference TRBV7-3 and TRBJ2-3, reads GAGVSQTPSNKVTEKGKYVELRCDPISGHTALYWYRQSLGQGPEFLIYFQGTGAADDSGLPNDRFFAVRPEGSVSTLKIQRTERGDSAVYLCASSPLGREDSTDTQYFGPGTRLTVL.

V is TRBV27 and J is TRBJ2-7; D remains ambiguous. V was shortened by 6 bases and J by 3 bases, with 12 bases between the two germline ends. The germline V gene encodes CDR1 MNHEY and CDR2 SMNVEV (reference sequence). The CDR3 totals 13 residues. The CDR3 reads CASRDHGGYEQYF. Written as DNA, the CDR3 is TGTGCCAGCAGGGATCACGGCGGCTACGAGCAGTACTTC.

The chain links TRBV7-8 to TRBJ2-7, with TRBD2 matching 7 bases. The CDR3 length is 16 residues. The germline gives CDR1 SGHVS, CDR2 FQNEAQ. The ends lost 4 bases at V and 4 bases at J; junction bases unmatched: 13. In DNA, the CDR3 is TGTGCCAGCAGCTCTTATAGACTAGCCGGGGTATACGAGCAGTACTTC. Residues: CASSSYRLAGVYEQYF.

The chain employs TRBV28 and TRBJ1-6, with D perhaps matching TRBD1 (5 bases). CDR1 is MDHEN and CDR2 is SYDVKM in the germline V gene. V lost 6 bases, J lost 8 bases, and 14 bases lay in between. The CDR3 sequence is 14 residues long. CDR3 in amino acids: CASRAGGTDSPLHF. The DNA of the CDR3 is TGTGCCAGCAGGGCAGGAGGGACGGATTCACCCCTCCACTTT.